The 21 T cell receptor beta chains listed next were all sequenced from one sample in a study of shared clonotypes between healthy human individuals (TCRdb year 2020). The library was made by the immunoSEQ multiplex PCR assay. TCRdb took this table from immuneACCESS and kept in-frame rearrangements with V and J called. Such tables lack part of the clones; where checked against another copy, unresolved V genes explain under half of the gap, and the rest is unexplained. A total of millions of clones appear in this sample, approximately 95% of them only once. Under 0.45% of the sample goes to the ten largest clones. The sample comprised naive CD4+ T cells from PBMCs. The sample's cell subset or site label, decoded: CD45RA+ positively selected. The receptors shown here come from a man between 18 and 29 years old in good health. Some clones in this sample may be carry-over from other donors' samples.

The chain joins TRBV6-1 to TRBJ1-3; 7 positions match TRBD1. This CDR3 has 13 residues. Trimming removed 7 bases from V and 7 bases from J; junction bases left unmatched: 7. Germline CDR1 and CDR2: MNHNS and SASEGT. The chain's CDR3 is CASTKGALNTIYF. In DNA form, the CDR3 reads TGTGCCAGCACCAAGGGGGCCCTCAACACCATATATTTT.

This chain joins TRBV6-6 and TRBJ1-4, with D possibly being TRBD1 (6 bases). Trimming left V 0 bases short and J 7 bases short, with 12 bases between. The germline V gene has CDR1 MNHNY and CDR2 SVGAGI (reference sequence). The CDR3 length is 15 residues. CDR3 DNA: TGTGCCAGCAGTTACTCGGCAGGGGCGAGTGAAAAACTGTTTTTT. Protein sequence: CASSYSAGASEKLFF.

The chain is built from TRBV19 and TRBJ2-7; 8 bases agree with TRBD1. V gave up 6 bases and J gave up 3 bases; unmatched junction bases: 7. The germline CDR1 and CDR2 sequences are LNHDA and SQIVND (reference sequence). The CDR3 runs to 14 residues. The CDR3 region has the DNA TGTGCCAGTAGAAGTTTTGGACAGGGCTACGAGCAGTACTTC. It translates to CASRSFGQGYEQYF.

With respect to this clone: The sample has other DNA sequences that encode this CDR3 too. CDR3 nucleotides: TGTGCCAGCAGCTCGGGACTAGCGGGAGTATCAGATACGCAGTATTTT. Translated: CASSSGLAGVSDTQYF. This sequence joins TRBV7-2 and TRBJ2-3; 14 nucleotides line up with TRBD2. The germline V gene encodes CDR1 SGHTA and CDR2 FQGNSA. There are 16 residues in the CDR3. V gave up 4 bases and J gave up 4 bases; unmatched junction bases: 4.

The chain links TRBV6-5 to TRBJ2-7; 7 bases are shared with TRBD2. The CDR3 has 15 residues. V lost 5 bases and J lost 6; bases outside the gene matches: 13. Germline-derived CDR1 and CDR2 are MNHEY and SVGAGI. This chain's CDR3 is CASSPPTSYFGEQYF. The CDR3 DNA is TGTGCCAGCAGTCCCCCGACTAGCTACTTTGGCGAGCAGTACTTC.

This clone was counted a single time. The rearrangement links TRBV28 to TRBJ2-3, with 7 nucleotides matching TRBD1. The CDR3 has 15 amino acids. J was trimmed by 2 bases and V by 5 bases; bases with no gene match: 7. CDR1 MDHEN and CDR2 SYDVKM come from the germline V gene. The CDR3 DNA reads TGTGCCAGCAGTCCTCGGGACAGATTCACAGATACGCAGTATTTT. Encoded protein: CASSPRDRFTDTQYF.

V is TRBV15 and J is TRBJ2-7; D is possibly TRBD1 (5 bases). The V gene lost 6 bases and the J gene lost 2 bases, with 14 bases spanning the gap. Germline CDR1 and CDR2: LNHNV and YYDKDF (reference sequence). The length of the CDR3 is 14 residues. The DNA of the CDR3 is TGTGCCACCAGGAATCCAAAGGGGACCTACGAGCAGTACTTC. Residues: CATRNPKGTYEQYF.

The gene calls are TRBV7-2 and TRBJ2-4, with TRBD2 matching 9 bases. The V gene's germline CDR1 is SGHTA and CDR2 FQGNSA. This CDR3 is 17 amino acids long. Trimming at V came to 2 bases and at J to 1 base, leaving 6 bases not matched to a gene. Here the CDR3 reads CASSLTAGGTAKNIQYF. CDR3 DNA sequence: TGTGCCAGCAGCTTAACGGCGGGAGGGACGGCCAAAAACATTCAGTACTTC.

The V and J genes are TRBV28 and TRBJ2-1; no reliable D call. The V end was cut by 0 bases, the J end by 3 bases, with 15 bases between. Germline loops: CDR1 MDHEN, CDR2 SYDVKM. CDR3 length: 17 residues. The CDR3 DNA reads TGTGCCAGCAGTTTATGGAAGGGAACCCAATTCTACAATGAGCAGTTCTTC. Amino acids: CASSLWKGTQFYNEQFF.

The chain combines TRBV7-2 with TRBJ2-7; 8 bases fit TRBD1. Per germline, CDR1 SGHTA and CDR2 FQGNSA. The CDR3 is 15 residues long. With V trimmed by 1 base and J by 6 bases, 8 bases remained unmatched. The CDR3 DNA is TGTGCCAGCAGCTTAGTAGTAGCAGGGGGCGCCGAGCAGTACTTC. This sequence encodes CASSLVVAGGAEQYF.

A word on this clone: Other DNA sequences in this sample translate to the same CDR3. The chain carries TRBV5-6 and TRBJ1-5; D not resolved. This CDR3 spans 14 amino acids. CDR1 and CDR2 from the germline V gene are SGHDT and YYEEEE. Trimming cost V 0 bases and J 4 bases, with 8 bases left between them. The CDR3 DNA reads TGTGCCAGCAGCTTGGCCGGTGGTAATCAGCCCCAGCATTTT. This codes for CASSLAGGNQPQHF.

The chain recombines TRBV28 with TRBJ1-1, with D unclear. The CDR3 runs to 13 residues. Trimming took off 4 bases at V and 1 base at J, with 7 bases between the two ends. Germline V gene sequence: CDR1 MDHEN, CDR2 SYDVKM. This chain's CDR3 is CASSSHQNTEAFF. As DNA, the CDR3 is TGTGCCAGCAGTTCCCACCAGAACACTGAAGCTTTCTTT.

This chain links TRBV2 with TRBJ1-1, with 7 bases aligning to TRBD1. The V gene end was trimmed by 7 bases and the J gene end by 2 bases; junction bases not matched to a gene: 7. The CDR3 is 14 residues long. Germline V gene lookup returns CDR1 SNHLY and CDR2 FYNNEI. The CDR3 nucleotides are TGTGCCAGCAATCTCGGGACAGTTAACACTGAAGCTTTCTTT. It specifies CASNLGTVNTEAFF.

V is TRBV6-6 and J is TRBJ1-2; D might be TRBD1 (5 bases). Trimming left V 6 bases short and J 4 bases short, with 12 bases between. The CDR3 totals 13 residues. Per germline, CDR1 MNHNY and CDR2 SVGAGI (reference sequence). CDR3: CASRQGPSYGYTF. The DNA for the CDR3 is TGTGCCAGCAGGCAGGGCCCTAGCTATGGCTACACCTTC.

CDR3 residues: CASSPGLADTDTQYF. CDR3 DNA sequence: TGCGCCAGCTCCCCGGGACTAGCGGACACAGATACGCAGTATTTT. The chain links TRBV5-1 to TRBJ2-3; 11 bases align to TRBD2. The V and J ends lost 7 bases and 2 bases, in that order; junction bases with no gene match: 6. The germline gives CDR1 SGHRS, CDR2 YFSETQ. This CDR3 comprises 15 residues.

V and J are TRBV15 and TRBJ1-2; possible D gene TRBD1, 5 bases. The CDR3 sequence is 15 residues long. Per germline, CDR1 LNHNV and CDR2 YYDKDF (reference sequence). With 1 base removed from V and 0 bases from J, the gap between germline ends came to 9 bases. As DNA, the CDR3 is TGTGCCACCAGCAGAGTTTACAGGTCTAACTATGGCTACACCTTC. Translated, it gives CATSRVYRSNYGYTF.

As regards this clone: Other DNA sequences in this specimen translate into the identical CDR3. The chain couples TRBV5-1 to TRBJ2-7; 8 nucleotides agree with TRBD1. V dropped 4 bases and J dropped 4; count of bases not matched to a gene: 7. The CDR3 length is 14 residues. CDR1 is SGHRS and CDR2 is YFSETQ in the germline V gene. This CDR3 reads CASSLTGASYEQYF. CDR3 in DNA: TGCGCCAGCAGCCTGACAGGGGCGAGTTACGAGCAGTACTTC.

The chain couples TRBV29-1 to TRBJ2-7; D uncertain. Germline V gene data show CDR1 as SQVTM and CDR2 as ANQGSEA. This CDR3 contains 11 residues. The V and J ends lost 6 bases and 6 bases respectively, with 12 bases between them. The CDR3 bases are TGCAGCGTGTCTGGGGTAGGCGAGCAGTACTTC. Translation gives CSVSGVGEQYF.

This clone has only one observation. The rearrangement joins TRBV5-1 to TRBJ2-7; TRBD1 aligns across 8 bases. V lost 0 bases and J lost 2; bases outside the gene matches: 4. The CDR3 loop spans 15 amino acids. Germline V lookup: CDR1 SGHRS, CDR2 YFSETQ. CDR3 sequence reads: CASSLGWTGTYEQYF. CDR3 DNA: TGCGCCAGCAGCTTGGGTTGGACAGGGACCTACGAGCAGTACTTC.

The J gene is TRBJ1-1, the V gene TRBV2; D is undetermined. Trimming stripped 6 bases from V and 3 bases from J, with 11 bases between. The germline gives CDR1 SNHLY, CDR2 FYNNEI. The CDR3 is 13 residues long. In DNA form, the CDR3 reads TGTGCCAGCAGGCGCAGCGGGGACACTGAAGCTTTCTTT. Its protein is CASRRSGDTEAFF.

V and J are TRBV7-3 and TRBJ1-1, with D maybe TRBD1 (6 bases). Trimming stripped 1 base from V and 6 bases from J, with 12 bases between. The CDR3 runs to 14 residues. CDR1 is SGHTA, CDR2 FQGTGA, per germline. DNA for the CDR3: TGTGCCAGCAGCTTAAAAGGGCAGGGGTCTGAAGCTTTCTTT. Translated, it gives CASSLKGQGSEAFF.